This entry describes one TCR beta chain. Its antigen is as yet unknown. These data originate in a study of graft-versus-host responses after intestinal transplantation. Clones were read by immunoSEQ multiplex PCR, and TCRdb kept only the in-frame ones, dropping some. The profile shows about 98,000 clones, roughly 88% of them singletons. Findings and caveats of the study: Among recipient marrow samples, GvH clones were found; some appeared first in ileum or blood.

CDR3 size: 15 residues. From germline, CDR1 is SEHNR and CDR2 FQNEAQ (reference sequence). V was shortened by 5 bases and J by 5 bases, with 15 bases between the two germline ends. The receptor's source is a human patient who received an intestinal transplant, so some T cells may come from the graft donor. Source: PBMCs, taken 255 days after intestinal transplant. V and J are TRBV7-9 and TRBJ2-2; weak D call: TRBD2 (5 bases). The CDR3, as DNA: TGTGCCAGCAGCACGCCACTCCGAGGGACCGGGGAGCTGTTTTTT. Its protein is CASSTPLRGTGELFF.